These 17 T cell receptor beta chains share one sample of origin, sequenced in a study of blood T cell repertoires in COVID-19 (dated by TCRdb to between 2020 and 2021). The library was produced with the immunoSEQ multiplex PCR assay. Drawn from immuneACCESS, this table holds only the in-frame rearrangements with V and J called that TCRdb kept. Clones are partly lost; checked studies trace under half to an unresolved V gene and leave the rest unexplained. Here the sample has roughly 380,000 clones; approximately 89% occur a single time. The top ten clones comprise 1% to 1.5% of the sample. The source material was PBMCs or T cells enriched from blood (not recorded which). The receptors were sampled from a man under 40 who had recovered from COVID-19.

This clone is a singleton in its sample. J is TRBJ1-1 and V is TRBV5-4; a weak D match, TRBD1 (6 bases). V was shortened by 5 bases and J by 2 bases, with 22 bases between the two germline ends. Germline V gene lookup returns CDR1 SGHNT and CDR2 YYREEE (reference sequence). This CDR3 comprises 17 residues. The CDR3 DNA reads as TGTGCCAGCAGAGATCCCACCTCGGACAGCCTTAACACTGAAGCTTTCTTT. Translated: CASRDPTSDSLNTEAFF. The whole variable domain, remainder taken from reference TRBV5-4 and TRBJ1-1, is ETGVTQSPTHLIKTRGQQVTLRCSSQSGHNTVSWYQQALGQGPQFIFQYYREEENGRGNFPPRFSGLQFPNYSSELNVNALELDDSALYLCASRDPTSDSLNTEAFFGQGTRLTVV.

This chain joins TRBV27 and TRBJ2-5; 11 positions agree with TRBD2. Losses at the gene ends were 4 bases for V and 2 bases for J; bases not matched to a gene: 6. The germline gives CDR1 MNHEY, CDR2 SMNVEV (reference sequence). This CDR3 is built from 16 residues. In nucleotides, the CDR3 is TGTGCCAGCAGTTCCCGACTAGCGGGACTACAAGAGACCCAGTACTTC. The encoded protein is CASSSRLAGLQETQYF.

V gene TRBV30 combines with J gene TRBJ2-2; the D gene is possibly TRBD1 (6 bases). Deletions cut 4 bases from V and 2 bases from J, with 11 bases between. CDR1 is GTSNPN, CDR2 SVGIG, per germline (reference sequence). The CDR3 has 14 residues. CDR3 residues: CAWNAGVNTGELFF. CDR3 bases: TGTGCCTGGAACGCAGGGGTCAACACCGGGGAGCTGTTTTTT.

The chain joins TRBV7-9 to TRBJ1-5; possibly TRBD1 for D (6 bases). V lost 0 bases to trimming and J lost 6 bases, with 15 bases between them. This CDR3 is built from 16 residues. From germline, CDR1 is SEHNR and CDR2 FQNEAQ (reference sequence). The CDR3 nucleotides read TGTGCCAGCAGCTTAGCGATGGACAGCCGAATTCAGCCCCAGCATTTT. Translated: CASSLAMDSRIQPQHF. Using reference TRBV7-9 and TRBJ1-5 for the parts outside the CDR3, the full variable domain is DTGVSQNPRHKITKRGQNVTFRCDPISEHNRLYWYRQTLGQGPEFLTYFQNEAQLEKSRLLSDRFSAERPKGSFSTLEIQRTEQGDSAMYLCASSLAMDSRIQPQHFGDGTRLSIL.

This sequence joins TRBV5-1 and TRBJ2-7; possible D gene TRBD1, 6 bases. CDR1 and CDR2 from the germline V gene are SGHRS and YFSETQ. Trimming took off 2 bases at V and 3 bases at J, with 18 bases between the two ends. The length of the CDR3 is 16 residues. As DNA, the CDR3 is TGCGCCAGCAGCTTAGGGGGTTACGGAGATGTCTACGAGCAGTACTTC. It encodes CASSLGGYGDVYEQYF. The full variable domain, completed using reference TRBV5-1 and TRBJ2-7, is KAGVTQTPRYLIKTRGQQVTLSCSPISGHRSVSWYQQTPGQGLQFLFEYFSETQRNKGNFPGRFSGRQFSNSRSEMNVSTLELGDSALYLCASSLGGYGDVYEQYFGPGTRLTVT.

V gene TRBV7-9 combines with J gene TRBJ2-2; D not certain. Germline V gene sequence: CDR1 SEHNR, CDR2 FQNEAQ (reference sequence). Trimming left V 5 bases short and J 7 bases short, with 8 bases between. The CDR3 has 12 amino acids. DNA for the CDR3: TGTGCCAGCAGCCCCCCCAGCGGGGAGCTGTTTTTT. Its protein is CASSPPSGELFF. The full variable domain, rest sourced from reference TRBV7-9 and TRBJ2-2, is DTGVSQNPRHKITKRGQNVTFRCDPISEHNRLYWYRQTLGQGPEFLTYFQNEAQLEKSRLLSDRFSAERPKGSFSTLEIQRTEQGDSAMYLCASSPPSGELFFGEGSRLTVL.

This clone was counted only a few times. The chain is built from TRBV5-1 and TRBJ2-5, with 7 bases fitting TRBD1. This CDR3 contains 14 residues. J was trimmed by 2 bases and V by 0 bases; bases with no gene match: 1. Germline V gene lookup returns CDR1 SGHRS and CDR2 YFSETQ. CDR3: CASSLAGQQETQYF. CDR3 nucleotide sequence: TGCGCCAGCAGCTTGGCGGGACAGCAAGAGACCCAGTACTTC.

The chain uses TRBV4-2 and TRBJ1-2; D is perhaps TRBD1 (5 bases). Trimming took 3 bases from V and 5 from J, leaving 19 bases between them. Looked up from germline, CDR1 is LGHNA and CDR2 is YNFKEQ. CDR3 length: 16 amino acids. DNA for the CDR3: TGTGCCAGCAGCCAGACCCCCAATCAGGGCGATTATGGCTACACCTTC. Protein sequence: CASSQTPNQGDYGYTF.

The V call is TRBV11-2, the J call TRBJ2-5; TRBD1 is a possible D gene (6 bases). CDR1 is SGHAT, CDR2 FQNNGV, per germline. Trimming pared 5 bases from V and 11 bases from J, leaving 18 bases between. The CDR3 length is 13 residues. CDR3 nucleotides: TGTGCCAGCAGCCGTCTGGGGGCATCGGATCAGTACTTC. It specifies CASSRLGASDQYF.

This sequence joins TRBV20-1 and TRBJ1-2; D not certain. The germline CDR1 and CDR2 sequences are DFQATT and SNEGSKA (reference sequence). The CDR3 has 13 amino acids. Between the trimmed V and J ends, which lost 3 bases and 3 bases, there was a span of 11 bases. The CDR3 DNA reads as TGCAGTGCTAGTGTCGGTTTGGACTATGGCTACACCTTC. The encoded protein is CSASVGLDYGYTF.

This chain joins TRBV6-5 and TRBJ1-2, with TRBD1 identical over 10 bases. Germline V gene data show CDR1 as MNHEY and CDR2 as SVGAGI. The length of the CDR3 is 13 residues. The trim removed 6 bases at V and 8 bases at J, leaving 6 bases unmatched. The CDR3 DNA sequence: TGTGCCAGCAGGGTGGACAGGGGGAAAGGCTACACCTTC. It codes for CASRVDRGKGYTF.

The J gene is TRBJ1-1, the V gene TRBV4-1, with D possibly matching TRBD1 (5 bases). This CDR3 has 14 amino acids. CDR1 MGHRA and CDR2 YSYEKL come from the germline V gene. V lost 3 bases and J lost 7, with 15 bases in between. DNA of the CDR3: TGCGCCAGCAGCCATCACGTACAGGAGAATGAAGCTTTCTTT. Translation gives CASSHHVQENEAFF.

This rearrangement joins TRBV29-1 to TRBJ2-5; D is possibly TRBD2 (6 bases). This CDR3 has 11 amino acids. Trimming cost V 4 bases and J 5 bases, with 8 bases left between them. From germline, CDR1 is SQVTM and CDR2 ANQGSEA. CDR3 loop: CSVGGRETQYF. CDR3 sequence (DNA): TGCAGCGTTGGGGGGAGGGAGACCCAGTACTTC.

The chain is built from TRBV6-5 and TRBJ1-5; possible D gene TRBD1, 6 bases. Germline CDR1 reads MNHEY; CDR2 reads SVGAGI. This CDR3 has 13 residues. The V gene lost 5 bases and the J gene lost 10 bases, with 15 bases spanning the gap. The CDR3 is CASSRDIASPQHF. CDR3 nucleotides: TGTGCCAGCAGTCGGGACATAGCCAGTCCCCAGCATTTT.

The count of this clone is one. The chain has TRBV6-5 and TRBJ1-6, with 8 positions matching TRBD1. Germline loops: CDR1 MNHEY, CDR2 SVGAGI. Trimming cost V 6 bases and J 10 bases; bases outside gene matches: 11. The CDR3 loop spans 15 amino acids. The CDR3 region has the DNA TGTGCCAGCAGCCTCGGACAGGGAGGAAGATCACCCCTCCACTTT. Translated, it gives CASSLGQGGRSPLHF.

CDR3 DNA sequence: TGCGCCAGCAGCCAAGCTAGCGGGGGTGGGTACGAGCAGTACTTC. Amino acid sequence: CASSQASGGGYEQYF. The chain combines TRBV4-1 with TRBJ2-7; 10 bases map to TRBD2. Trimming cost V 1 base and J 4 bases; bases outside gene matches: 4. CDR1 is MGHRA and CDR2 is YSYEKL in the germline V gene. The CDR3 sequence is 15 residues long.

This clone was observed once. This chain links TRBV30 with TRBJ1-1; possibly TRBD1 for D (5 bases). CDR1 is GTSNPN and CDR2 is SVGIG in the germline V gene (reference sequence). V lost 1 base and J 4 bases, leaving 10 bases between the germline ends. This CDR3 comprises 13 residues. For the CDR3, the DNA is TGTGCCTGGAGTGGAGCAGGGCTCACTGAAGCTTTCTTT. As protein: CAWSGAGLTEAFF.